What follows is one T cell receptor (beta chain) and its context. The antigen is not known. The germline V gene has CDR1 LGHNA and CDR2 YSLEER. V was pared by 4 bases and J by 0 bases, with 15 bases of the junction left unmatched. The CDR3 sequence is 19 residues long. Clones were sequenced by immunoSEQ multiplex PCR, and TCRdb holds only the in-frame ones, with some missing. Of fewer than 100,000 clones in the sample, around 90% were seen once. This sample stems from a study of T cell responses to AZD1222 COVID-19 vaccine. Study-wide findings and caveats: Rises in breadth and depth of Spike-specific TCRs came after two AZD1222 doses. Seropositive at baseline were only six AZD1222 recipients. Donors were largely white British and mainly female; clonal diversity was possibly underestimated. Of spike-specific TCRs, nearly half reportedly target regions left unmutated in variants.

The specimen comprised peripheral blood, sampled on day 0 of AZD1222 vaccination. The origin of this receptor is an adult in good health. The V call is TRBV4-3, the J call TRBJ1-5, with TRBD1 identical over 7 bases. The CDR3 spells CASSPEQDRAPSSNQPQHF. In nucleotides, the CDR3 is TGCGCCAGCAGCCCCGAACAAGACAGGGCCCCTTCTAGCAATCAGCCCCAGCATTTT.